This T cell receptor (beta chain) was recovered during a study of T cell repertoires in cytomegalovirus infection. The wider study: Recently identified HLA-C-restricted CMV epitopes were used, and well-studied HLA-B-restricted CMV epitopes were used as well. Findings of the study overall: CMV carriers having the relevant HLA were flagged by cumulative public TCR beta family frequency.

This CDR3 region has 15 residues. Germline V gene lookup returns CDR1 SGDLS and CDR2 YYNGEE. The germline V and J ends were trimmed by 0 bases and 3 bases, with 10 bases remaining between them. This clonotype showed up just once. Its antigen remains unidentified. MiXCR, run by TCRdb on the reads, gives a single entry per CDR3 protein. Among fewer than 950,000 distinct CDR3 sequences listed, about 31% were seen once. The receptor comes from a human donor in good health (CMV status not recorded). Some clones in this sample may be carry-over from other donors' samples. The sequences come from cultured CD8+ T cells from PBMCs, collected from culture after CMV antigen stimulation. This sequence joins TRBV9 and TRBJ2-1, with D possibly TRBD1 on 6 matching bases. The CDR3 coding sequence is TGTGCCAGCAGCGTAGAGGCAGGGGACTACAATGAGCAGTTCTTC. Protein: CASSVEAGDYNEQFF.